This TCR beta chain was found in a study of cytomegalovirus exposure and HLA in healthy donors. Findings and caveats of the study: Most TCR sequences were uncommon, yet certain public TCRs appeared in many donors.

Primers for the PCR totalled 60 Vbeta and 13 Jbeta. TCRdb keeps only in-frame clones here, not all; method: immunoSEQ multiplex PCR. The data include just over 150,000 clones; the top ten clones carry roughly 2%. In regard to this clone: Its target is not known.

From germline, CDR1 is MNHEY and CDR2 SVGAGI. V dropped 2 bases and J dropped 7; count of bases not matched to a gene: 7. This CDR3 has 14 amino acids. This chain joins TRBV6-5 and TRBJ1-2; 7 bases align to TRBD1. Source material: PBMCs. The sequence was collected from a man aged 25-45 years in good health and CMV-seronegative. CDR3 bases: TGTGCCAGCAGTTACGGGCAGGGGGATAGTGGCTACACCTTC. Protein product: CASSYGQGDSGYTF.